This paragraph reports one T cell receptor beta chain. The V gene end was trimmed by 5 bases and the J gene end by 4 bases; junction bases not matched to a gene: 13. Looked up from germline, CDR1 is SGHAT and CDR2 is FQNNGV. The CDR3 spans 16 residues. These data belong to a study of blood T cell repertoires in COVID-19. Across the study: Spain, Italy and the United States supplied samples that represented acute and convalescent COVID-19. From T cells, B-cell-depleted T cells, or PBMCs came the material, which was cDNA or gDNA.

Donors were grouped by their self-reported clinical history. The study recruited exposed participants who had met a COVID-19 case within 2 weeks before entry. Repertoires were generated with immunoSEQ multiplex PCR, while TCRdb's copy carries only in-frame clones and drops some. Here the sample spans 250,000 or so clones, about 83% being singletons. This sequence joins TRBV11-2 and TRBJ1-1, with TRBD1 matching over 7 bases. The TCR originated in a woman between 40 and 55 years old who had been exposed to COVID-19. Sequenced sample: PBMCs or T cells enriched from blood (not recorded which). CDR3: CASSLDRVSLGTEAFF. CDR3 DNA: TGTGCCAGCAGCCTTGACAGGGTGAGTCTCGGCACTGAAGCTTTCTTT.